The entry below describes one TCR beta chain. Sequencing was performed with immunoSEQ multiplex PCR; in TCRdb, only in-frame clones are kept and a portion is missing. The sample consists of over 150,000 clones, roughly 91% of them appearing once. This sample was taken from a study of control samples from healthy donors and cancer patients. V gave up 6 bases and J gave up 6 bases; unmatched junction bases: 7. The CDR3 has 14 amino acids. CDR1 is SQVTM, CDR2 ANQGSEA, per germline. The J gene is TRBJ1-5, the V gene TRBV29-1, with 11 bases that match TRBD1. Sequences were obtained from blood. The sequence was collected from a man younger than 35 in good health. The CDR3 here is CSVAGTGGSQPQHF. In nucleotides, the CDR3 is TGCAGCGTGGCCGGGACAGGGGGGAGTCAGCCCCAGCATTTT.